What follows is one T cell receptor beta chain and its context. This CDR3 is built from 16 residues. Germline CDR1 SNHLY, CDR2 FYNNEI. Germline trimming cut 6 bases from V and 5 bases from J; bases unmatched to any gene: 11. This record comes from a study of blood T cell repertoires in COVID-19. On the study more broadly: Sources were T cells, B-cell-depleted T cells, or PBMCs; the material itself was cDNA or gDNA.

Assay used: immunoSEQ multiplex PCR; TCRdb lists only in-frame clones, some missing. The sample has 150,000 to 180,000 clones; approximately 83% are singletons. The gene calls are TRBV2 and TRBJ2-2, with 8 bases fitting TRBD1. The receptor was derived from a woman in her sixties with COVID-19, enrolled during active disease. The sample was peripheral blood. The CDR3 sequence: CASSRRQGSGTGELFF. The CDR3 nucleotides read TGTGCCAGCAGCCGAAGACAGGGGTCGGGGACCGGGGAGCTGTTTTTT.